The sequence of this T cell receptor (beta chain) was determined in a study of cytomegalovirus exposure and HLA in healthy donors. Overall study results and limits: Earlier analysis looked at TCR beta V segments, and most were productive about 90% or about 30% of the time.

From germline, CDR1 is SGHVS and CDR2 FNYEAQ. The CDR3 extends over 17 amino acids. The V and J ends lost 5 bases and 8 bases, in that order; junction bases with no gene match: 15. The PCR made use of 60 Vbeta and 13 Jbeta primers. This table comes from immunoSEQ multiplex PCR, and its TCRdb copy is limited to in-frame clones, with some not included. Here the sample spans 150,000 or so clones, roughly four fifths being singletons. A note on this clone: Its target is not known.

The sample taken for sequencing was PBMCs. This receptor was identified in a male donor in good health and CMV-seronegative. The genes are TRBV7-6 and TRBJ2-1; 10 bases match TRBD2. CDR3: CASSLTLGTSAFDEQFF. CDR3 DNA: TGTGCCAGCAGCCTAACGCTTGGGACTAGCGCTTTCGATGAGCAGTTCTTC.